This record concerns one TCR beta chain sequence. Its specificity is unknown. The sample belongs to a study of T cells after posttransplantation cyclophosphamide. General study results and limits: Donor-recipient repertoire similarity was low at 1-2 months, rising over year one. Tissue-infiltrating T cells from skin or gut overlapped little with blood T cells. Recipient CMV seropositivity and CMV reactivation strongly tracked TRB clonality.

CDR1 and CDR2 (germline): SGHRS, YFSETQ. The CDR3 is 15 residues long. V dropped 1 base and J dropped 2; count of bases not matched to a gene: 1. Libraries were prepared by immunoSEQ multiplex PCR; TCRdb keeps only in-frame clonotypes and omits some of them. This table holds approximately 56,000 clones, approximately 94% found once. This related bone marrow graft donor gave peripheral blood on the day of marrow donation. This sequence originates from a woman aged 30 to 39 in good health and a related stem cell transplant donor. The sequencing input was PBMCs. The chain links TRBV5-1 to TRBJ2-1, with 9 positions matching TRBD2. The CDR3, as DNA: TGCGCCAGCAGCTTGACTAGCGGGCCCTACAATGAGCAGTTCTTC. Its protein is CASSLTSGPYNEQFF.